A few counts support the clone carrying this T cell receptor beta chain. TCRdb ran MiXCR on the RT-PCR reads and lists one entry per CDR3 protein. The sample carries about 680,000 distinct CDR3 sequences, 12% to 15% recorded once. This CDR3 has 14 residues. The V gene end was trimmed by 6 bases and the J gene end by 7 bases; junction bases not matched to a gene: 6. The germline gives CDR1 MDHEN, CDR2 SYDVKM. V and J are TRBV28 and TRBJ1-6; 7 nucleotides match TRBD1. This clonotype was obtained from a female donor in good health, serving as a healthy control. Sequenced: memory CD4+ T cells from blood. The CDR3 loop reads CASRPGDRNSPLHF. The CDR3 nucleotides read TGTGCCAGCAGGCCTGGGGACAGAAATTCACCCCTCCACTTT.